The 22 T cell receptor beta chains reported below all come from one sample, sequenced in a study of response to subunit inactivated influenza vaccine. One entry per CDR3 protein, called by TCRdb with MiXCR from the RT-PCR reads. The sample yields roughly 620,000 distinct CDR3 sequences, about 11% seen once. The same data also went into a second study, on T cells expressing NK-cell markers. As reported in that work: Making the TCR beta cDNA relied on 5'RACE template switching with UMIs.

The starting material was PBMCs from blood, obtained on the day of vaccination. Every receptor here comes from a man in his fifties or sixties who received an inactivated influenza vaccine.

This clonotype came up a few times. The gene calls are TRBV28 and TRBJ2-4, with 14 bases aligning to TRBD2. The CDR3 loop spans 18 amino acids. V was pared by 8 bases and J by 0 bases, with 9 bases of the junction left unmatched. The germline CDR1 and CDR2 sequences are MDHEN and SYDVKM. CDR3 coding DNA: TGTGCCAGCCAGACCGGGACTAGCGGGAGCATAGCCAAAAACATTCAGTACTTC. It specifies CASQTGTSGSIAKNIQYF.

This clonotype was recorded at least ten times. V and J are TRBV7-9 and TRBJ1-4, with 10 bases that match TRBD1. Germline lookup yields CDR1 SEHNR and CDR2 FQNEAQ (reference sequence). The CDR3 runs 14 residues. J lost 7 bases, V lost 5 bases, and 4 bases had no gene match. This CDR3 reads CASSRTGGREKLFF. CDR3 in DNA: TGTGCCAGCAGCCGGACAGGGGGTCGTGAAAAACTGTTTTTT.

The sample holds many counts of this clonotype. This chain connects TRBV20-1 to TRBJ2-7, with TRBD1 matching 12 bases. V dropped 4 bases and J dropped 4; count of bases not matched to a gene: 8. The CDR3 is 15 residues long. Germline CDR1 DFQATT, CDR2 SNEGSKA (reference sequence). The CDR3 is CSATFRDRGLYEQYF. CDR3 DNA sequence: TGCAGTGCTACCTTCCGGGACAGGGGGCTATACGAGCAGTACTTC.

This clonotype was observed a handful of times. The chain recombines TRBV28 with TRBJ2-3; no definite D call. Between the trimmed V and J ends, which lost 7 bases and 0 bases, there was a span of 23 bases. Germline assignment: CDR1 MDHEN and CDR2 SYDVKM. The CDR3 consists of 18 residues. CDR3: CASTPFIRDVASTDTQYF. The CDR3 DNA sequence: TGTGCCAGCACACCATTCATCCGCGACGTAGCTAGCACAGATACGCAGTATTTT.

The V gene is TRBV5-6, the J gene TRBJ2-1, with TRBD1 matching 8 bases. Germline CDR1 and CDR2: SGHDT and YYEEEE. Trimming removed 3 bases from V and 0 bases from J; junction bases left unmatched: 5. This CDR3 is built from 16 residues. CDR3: CASSSGTGSSYNEQFF. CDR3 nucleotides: TGTGCCAGCAGCTCAGGGACAGGAAGCTCCTACAATGAGCAGTTCTTC.

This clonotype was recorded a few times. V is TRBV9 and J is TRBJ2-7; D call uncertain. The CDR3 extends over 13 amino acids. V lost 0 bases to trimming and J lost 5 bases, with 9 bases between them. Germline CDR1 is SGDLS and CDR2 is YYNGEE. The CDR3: CASSVDPEDEQYF. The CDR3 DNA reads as TGTGCCAGCAGCGTAGATCCAGAAGACGAGCAGTACTTC.

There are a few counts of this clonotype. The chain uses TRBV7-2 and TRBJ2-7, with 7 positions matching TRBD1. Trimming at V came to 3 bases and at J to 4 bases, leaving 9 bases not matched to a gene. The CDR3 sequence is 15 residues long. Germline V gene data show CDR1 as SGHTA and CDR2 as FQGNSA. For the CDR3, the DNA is TGTGCCAGCAGCTTTGTGGGGGACAGTTATTACGAGCAGTACTTC. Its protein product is CASSFVGDSYYEQYF.

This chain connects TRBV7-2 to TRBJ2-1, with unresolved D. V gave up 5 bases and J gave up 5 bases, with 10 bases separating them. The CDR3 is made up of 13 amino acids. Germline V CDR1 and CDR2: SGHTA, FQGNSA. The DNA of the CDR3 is TGTGCCAGCAGCCAGCCTGTAGACAATGAGCAGTTCTTC. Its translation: CASSQPVDNEQFF.

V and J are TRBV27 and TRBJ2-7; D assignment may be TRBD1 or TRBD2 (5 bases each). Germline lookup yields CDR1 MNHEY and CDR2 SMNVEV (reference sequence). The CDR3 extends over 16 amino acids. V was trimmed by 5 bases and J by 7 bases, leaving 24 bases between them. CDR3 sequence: CASSPISGQGPLEQYF. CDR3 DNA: TGTGCCAGCAGTCCCATAAGCGGACAAGGACCCTTGGAGCAGTACTTC.

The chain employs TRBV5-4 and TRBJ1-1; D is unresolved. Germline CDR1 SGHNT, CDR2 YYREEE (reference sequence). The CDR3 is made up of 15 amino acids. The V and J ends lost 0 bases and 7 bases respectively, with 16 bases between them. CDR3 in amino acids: CASSLGRTSVNEAFF. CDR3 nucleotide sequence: TGTGCCAGCAGCTTGGGGCGGACCTCCGTGAATGAAGCTTTCTTT.

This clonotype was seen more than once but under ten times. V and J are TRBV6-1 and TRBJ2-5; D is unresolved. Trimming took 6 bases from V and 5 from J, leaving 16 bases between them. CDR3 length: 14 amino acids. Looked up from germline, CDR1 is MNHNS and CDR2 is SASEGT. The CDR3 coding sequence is TGTGCCAGCAGCCCAACCACGGTCCACGAGACCCAGTACTTC. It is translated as CASSPTTVHETQYF.

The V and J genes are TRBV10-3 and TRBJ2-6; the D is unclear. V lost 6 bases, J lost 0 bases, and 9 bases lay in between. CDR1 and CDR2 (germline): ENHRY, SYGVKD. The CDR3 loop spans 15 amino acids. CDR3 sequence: CAISFETSGANVLTF. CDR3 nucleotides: TGTGCCATCAGCTTCGAGACCTCTGGGGCCAACGTCCTGACTTTC.

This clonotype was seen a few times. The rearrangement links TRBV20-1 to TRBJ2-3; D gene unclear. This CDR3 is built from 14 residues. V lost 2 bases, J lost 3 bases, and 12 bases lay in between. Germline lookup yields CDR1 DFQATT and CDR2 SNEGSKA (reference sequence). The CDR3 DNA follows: TGCAGTGCTAGATGGGATATTAGGACAGATACGCAGTATTTT. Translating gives CSARWDIRTDTQYF.

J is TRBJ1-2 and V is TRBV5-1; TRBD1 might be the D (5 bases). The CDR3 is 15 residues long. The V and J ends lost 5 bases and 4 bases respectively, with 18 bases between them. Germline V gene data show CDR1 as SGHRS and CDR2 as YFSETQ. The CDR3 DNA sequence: TGCGCCAGCAGTCCTACGAAGGGGTTGACCTATGGCTACACCTTC. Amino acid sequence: CASSPTKGLTYGYTF.

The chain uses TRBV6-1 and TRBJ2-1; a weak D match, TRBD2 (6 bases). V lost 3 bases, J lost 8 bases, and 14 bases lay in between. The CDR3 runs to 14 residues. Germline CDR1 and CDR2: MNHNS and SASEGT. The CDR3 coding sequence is TGTGCCAGCAGTGATTCGGGGGAGTGGGATGAGCAGTTCTTC. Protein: CASSDSGEWDEQFF.

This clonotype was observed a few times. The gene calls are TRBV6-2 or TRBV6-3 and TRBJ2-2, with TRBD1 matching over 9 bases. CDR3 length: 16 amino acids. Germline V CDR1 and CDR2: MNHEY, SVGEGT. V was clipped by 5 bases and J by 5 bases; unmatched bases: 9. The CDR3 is CASSRTGAEKTGELFF. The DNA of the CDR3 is TGTGCCAGCAGTAGGACAGGGGCCGAAAAGACCGGGGAGCTGTTTTTT.

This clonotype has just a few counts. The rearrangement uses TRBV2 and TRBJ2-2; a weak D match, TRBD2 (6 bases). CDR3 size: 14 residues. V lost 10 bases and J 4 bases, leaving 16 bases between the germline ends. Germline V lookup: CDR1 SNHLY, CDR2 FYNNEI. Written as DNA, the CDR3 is TGTGCCAAGGAGGGTTTCCGTAGCACCGGGGAGCTGTTTTTT. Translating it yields CAKEGFRSTGELFF.

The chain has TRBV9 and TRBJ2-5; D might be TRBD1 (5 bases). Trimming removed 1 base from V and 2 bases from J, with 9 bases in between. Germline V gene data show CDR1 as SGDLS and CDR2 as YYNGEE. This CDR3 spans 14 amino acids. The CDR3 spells CASSVSRQQETQYF. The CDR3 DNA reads TGTGCCAGCAGCGTAAGTCGACAGCAAGAGACCCAGTACTTC.

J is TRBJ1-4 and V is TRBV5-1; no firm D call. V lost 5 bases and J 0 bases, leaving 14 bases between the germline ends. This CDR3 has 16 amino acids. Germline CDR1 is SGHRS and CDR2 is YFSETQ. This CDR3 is CASRTRSEATNEKLFF. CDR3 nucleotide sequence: TGCGCCAGCAGGACCCGGAGTGAAGCAACTAATGAAAAACTGTTTTTT. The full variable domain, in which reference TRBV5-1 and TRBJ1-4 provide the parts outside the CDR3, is KAGVTQTPRYLIKTRGQQVTLSCSPISGHRSVSWYQQTPGQGLQFLFEYFSETQRNKGNFPGRFSGRQFSNSRSEMNVSTLELGDSALYLCASRTRSEATNEKLFFGSGTQLSVL.

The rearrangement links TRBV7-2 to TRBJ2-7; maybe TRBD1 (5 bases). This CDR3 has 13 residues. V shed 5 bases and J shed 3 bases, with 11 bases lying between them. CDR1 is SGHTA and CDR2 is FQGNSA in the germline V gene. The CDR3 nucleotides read TGTGCCAGCAGCCAGACAGCTAACTACGAGCAGTACTTC. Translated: CASSQTANYEQYF.

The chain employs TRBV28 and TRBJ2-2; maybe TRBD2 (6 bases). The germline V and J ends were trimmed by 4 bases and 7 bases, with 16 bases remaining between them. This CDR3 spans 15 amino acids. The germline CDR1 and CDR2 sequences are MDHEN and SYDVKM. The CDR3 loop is CASSSSGRFYGELFF. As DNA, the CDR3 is TGTGCCAGCAGTTCCTCCGGGAGATTTTACGGGGAGCTGTTTTTT.

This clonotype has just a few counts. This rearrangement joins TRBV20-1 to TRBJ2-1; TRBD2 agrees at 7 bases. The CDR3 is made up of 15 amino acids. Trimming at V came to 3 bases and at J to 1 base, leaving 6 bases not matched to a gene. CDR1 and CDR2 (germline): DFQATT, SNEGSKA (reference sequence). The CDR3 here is CSASWGGSSYNEQFF. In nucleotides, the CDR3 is TGCAGTGCTAGTTGGGGCGGGAGTTCCTACAATGAGCAGTTCTTC.